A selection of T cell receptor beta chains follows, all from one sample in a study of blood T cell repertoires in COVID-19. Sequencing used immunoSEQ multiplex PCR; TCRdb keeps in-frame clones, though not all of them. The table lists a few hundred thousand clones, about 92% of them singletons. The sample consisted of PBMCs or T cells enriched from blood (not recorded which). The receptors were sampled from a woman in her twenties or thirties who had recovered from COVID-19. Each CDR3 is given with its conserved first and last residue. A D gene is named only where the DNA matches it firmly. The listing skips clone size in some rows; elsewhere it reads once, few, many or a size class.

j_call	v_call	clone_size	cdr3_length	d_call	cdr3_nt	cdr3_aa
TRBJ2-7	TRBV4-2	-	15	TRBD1	TGTGCCAGCAGCCAAGAATGGACAGGGGAGTCCGAGCAGTACTTC	CASSQEWTGESEQYF
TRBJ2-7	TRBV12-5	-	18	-	TGTGCTAGTGGTTTGGCGTCGGGGTATGGGTTAAGCTCCTACGAGCAGTACTTC	CASGLASGYGLSSYEQYF
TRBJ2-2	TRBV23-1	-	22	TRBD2	TGCGCCAGCAGTCAATCCGGGGGCCCTAGCGGGGGGGCCTCCACGGGTGCCGGGGAGCTGTTTTTT	CASSQSGGPSGGASTGAGELFF
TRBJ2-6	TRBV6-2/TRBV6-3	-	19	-	TGTGCCAGCAGTTCTCCTCGGCAGGGAACTTTTGACGGGGCCAACGTCCTGACTTTC	CASSSPRQGTFDGANVLTF
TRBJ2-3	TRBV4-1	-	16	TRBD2	TGCGCCAGCAGCCGGCTAGCGGGGGGGCCGACAGATACGCAGTATTTT	CASSRLAGGPTDTQYF
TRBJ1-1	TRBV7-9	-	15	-	TGTGCCAGCAGCTTAGGTTATGGAGAAACCACTGAAGCTTTCTTT	CASSLGYGETTEAFF
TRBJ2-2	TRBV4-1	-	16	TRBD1	TGCGCCAGCAGCCAATCTGGACAGGGGCCCGGGGAGGAGCTGTTTTTT	CASSQSGQGPGEELFF
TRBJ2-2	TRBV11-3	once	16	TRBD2	TGTGCCAGCAGCCATGACCCGGCGGGGGGGACCGGGGAGCTGTTTTTT	CASSHDPAGGTGELFF
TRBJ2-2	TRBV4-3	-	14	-	TGCGCCAGCAGCCAAGATTGGGGCGCCGGGGAGCTGTTTTTT	CASSQDWGAGELFF
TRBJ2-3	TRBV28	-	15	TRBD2	TGTGCCAGCAGACCGAAGCGGGGGGTGAAAGATACGCAGTATTTT	CASRPKRGVKDTQYF
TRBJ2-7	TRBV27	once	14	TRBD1	TGTGCCAGCAGTTCGACCGGGACAGGAGACGAGCAGTACTTC	CASSSTGTGDEQYF
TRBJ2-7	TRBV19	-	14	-	TGTGCCAGTAGTAGGGGCGTGATTACCGAAGAGCAGTACTTC	CASSRGVITEEQYF
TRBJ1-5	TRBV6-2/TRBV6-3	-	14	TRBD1	TGTGCCAGCAGCCAGGGGGCGCGAAATCAGCCCCAGCATTTT	CASSQGARNQPQHF
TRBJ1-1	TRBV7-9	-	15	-	TGTGCCAGCAGCCTAGGGGCAGGTGTTGGTACTGAAGCTTTCTTT	CASSLGAGVGTEAFF
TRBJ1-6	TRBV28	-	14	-	TGTGCCAGCAGTTTTCGCGGCCTCAGGGCACCCCTCCACTTT	CASSFRGLRAPLHF
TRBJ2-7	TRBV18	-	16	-	TGTGCCAGCTCACCCCGAGACAGGTCCTTCTCCTACGAGCAGTACTTC	CASSPRDRSFSYEQYF
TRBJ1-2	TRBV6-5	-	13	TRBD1	TGTGCCAGCAGTTTGTCAGGGGGAAGTGGCTACACCTTC	CASSLSGGSGYTF
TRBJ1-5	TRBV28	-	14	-	TGTGCCAGCTTTCAACAGGGATCCGATCAGCCCCAGCATTTT	CASFQQGSDQPQHF
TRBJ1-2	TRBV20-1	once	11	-	TGCAGTGCTAGGGGGAGGAATGGCTACACCTTC	CSARGRNGYTF
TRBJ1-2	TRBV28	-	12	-	TGTGCCAGCAGGACAGGAGACTATGGCTACACCTTC	CASRTGDYGYTF
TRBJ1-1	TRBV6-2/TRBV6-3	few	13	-	TGTGCCAGCAACCCTACAGGGAACACTGAAGCTTTCTTT	CASNPTGNTEAFF
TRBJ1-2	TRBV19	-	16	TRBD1	TGTGCCAGTAGACCAGGGGGGCTAACAGGCCCCTATGGCTACACCTTC	CASRPGGLTGPYGYTF
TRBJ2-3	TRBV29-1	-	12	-	TGCAGCGTTGATGCGGAAACAGATACGCAGTATTTT	CSVDAETDTQYF
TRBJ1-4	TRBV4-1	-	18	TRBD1	TGCGCCAGCAGCGAATTTCGGACAGGCGAGGCAACTAATGAAAAACTGTTTTTT	CASSEFRTGEATNEKLFF
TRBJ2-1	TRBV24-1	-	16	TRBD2	TGTGCCACCGGGCGGGGGGCCCTGGCGGGCTACAATGAGCAGTTCTTC	CATGRGALAGYNEQFF
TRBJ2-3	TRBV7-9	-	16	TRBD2	TGTGCCAGCAGCTTAGCGAGGACTAGCGGGGCAGATACGCAGTATTTT	CASSLARTSGADTQYF
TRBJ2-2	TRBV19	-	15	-	TGTGCCAGTAGTATCCGAGGGCTGGGTACCGGGGAGCTGTTTTTT	CASSIRGLGTGELFF
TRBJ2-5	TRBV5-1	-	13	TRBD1	TGCGCCAGCAGCGGGGGACAGGGGGAGACCCAGTACTTC	CASSGGQGETQYF
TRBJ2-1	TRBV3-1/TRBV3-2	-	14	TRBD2	TGTGCCAGCGCAGCGGGAGGGCCTTACGATGAGCAGTTCTTC	CASAAGGPYDEQFF
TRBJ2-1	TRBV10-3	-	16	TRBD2	TGTGCCATCCGCTCGGAGATAGCGGGAGCAAGTAATGAGCAGTTCTTC	CAIRSEIAGASNEQFF
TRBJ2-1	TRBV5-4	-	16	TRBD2	TGTGCCAGCAGCGAACTTCTAGCGGGAGGGCCCAATGAGCAGTTCTTC	CASSELLAGGPNEQFF
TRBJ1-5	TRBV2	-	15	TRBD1	TGTGCCAGCAGTGGGACAGGGGGCCTCAATCAGCCCCAGCATTTT	CASSGTGGLNQPQHF
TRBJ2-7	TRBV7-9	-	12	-	TGTGCCAGCAGCTTATCATCCTACGAGCAGTACTTC	CASSLSSYEQYF
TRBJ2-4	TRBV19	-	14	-	TGTGCCAGTACCCCCACGAGGGCTAAAAACATTCAGTACTTC	CASTPTRAKNIQYF
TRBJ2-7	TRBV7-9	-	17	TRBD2	TGTGCCAGCAGCCGTGGACAATTTTCTAGCGGGAGTTACGAGCAGTACTTC	CASSRGQFSSGSYEQYF
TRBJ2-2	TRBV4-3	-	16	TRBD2	TGCGCCAGCAGCCCCTTAGCGGGAGGGTCTGGCGGGGAGCTGTTTTTT	CASSPLAGGSGGELFF
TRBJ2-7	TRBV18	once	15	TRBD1	TGTGCCAGCTCACCACCGGGACAGGCTTACAGTGAGCAGTACTTC	CASSPPGQAYSEQYF
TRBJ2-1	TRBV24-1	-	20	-	TGTGCCACCAGTGATTTGGGGACAGCGGGAGAGGGAGGTTTGCATAATGAGCAGTTCTTC	CATSDLGTAGEGGLHNEQFF
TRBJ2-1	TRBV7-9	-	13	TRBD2	TGTGCCAGCAGCCTCGGACTAGCCAATGAGCAGTTCTTC	CASSLGLANEQFF
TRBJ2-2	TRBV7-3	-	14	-	TGTGCCAGCAGCCTGACAGGCAACACCGGGGAGCTGTTTTTT	CASSLTGNTGELFF
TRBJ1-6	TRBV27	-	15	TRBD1	TGTGCCAGCACCTCGAGGGGGCCCTTAAAATCACCCCTCCACTTT	CASTSRGPLKSPLHF
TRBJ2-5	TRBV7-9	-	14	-	TGTGCCAGCAGCCCGACTCAGGGGTCCGAGACCCAGTACTTC	CASSPTQGSETQYF